This section outlines one T cell receptor beta chain sequence together with its context. The data were taken from a study of blood T cell repertoires in COVID-19. In the original processing: How many nucleated cells were present was estimated from reference gene primer amplification. TCRdb's table, derived via immunoSEQ multiplex PCR, lists solely in-frame clones and lacks some. Clone size and the V and J calls come from that table; the DNA yielded D and trimming. The sample contains fewer than 200,000 clones, around 90% of which appear only once. The clonotype comes from a man in his sixties with acute or convalescent COVID-19. Sequences were obtained from peripheral blood.

The CDR3 loop reads CASSSQMYTQYF. The CDR3 bases are TGTGCCAGCAGTTCCCAGATGTATACGCAGTATTTT. The rearrangement joins TRBV12-3 or TRBV12-4 to TRBJ2-3; D call uncertain. CDR3 length: 12 residues. The V gene lost 4 bases and the J gene lost 7 bases, with 9 bases spanning the gap.